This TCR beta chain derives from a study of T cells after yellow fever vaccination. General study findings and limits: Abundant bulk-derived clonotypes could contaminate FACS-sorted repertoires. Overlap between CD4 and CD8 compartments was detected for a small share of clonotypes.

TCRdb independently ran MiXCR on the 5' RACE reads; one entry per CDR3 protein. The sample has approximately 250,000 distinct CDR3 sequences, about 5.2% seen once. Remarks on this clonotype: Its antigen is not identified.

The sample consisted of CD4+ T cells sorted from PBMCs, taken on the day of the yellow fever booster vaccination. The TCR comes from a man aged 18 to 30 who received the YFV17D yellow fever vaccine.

The CDR3 reads CSARNQGEAGYTF. CDR3 coding DNA: TGCAGTGCTAGAAATCAGGGGGAAGCTGGCTACACCTTC. The genes are TRBV20-1 and TRBJ1-2, with 7 bases aligning to TRBD1. Germline CDR1 is DFQATT and CDR2 is SNEGSKA (reference sequence). This CDR3 is 13 amino acids long. V trimming: 2 bases; J trimming: 7 bases; junction bases outside the gene matches: 7.